The 12 T cell receptor beta chains below were found in one sample sequenced in a study of T cell responses to AZD1222 COVID-19 vaccine. The repertoire was sequenced with immunoSEQ multiplex PCR; TCRdb's copy has only in-frame clones and lacks some. The sample holds roughly 120,000 clones, about 85% seen once. The sequenced sample was peripheral blood, obtained on day 0 of AZD1222 vaccination. These receptors were taken from an adult in good health.

The chain combines TRBV28 with TRBJ2-7; D possibly corresponds to TRBD1 (5 bases). The CDR3 is 13 amino acids. The germline V gene encodes CDR1 MDHEN and CDR2 SYDVKM. Trimming stripped 7 bases from V and 0 bases from J, with 10 bases between. The CDR3 bases are TGTGCCAGCAACCAGGGTAGCTCCTACGAGCAGTACTTC. Translated: CASNQGSSYEQYF.

This chain links TRBV7-2 with TRBJ1-1; no definite D call. Per germline, CDR1 SGHTA and CDR2 FQGNSA. The CDR3 has 13 amino acids. With 3 bases removed from V and 0 bases from J, the gap between germline ends came to 5 bases. The CDR3 reads CASSFDMNTEAFF. CDR3 nucleotide sequence: TGTGCCAGCAGCTTTGACATGAACACTGAAGCTTTCTTT.

The chain is built from TRBV21-1 and TRBJ2-7; TRBD2 is the table's D call and was not checked against the DNA. TRBV21-1 constitutes a pseudogene. The CDR3 length is 16 residues. CDR3 amino acids: CASSARRGGSSYEQYF. CDR3 in DNA: TGTGCCAGCAGCGCCCGGCGGGGGGGGTCGTCCTACGAGCAGTACTTC.

This clone was seen only once. The genes are TRBV27 and TRBJ2-7; 9 positions agree with TRBD1. The CDR3 runs to 16 residues. The ends lost 2 bases at V and 4 bases at J; junction bases unmatched: 9. Per the germline V gene, CDR1 is MNHEY and CDR2 is SMNVEV (reference sequence). The CDR3 is CASSLGTGTGWYEQYF. The CDR3 DNA follows: TGTGCCAGCAGTTTAGGGACCGGGACAGGGTGGTACGAGCAGTACTTC.

The V call is TRBV6-6, the J call TRBJ2-3; D possibly corresponds to TRBD2 (5 bases). Germline V gene data show CDR1 as MNHNY and CDR2 as SVGAGI (reference sequence). The CDR3 runs 13 residues. V was clipped by 3 bases and J by 5 bases, with 9 bases between them. In DNA form, the CDR3 reads TGTGCCAGCAGTTATAGCGAATTAGATACGCAGTATTTT. Translating gives CASSYSELDTQYF.

This clone turned up a few times. V and J are TRBV2 and TRBJ1-4; D gene unclear. The CDR3 extends over 10 amino acids. V was trimmed by 8 bases and J by 4 bases, leaving 2 bases between them. Per the germline V gene, CDR1 is SNHLY and CDR2 is FYNNEI. In DNA, the CDR3 is TGTGCCAGCCGTAATGAAAAACTGTTTTTT. Translating it yields CASRNEKLFF.

J is TRBJ1-1 and V is TRBV7-2; no definite D call. The V end was cut by 4 bases, the J end by 5 bases, with 5 bases between. The V gene's germline CDR1 is SGHTA and CDR2 FQGNSA. This CDR3 contains 11 residues. CDR3 bases: TGTGCCAGCAGCTATGAGACTGAAGCTTTCTTT. Translation: CASSYETEAFF.

The V and J genes are TRBV15 and TRBJ1-5; TRBD1 agrees at 8 bases. CDR1 and CDR2 (germline): LNHNV, YYDKDF (reference sequence). The V gene end was trimmed by 0 bases and the J gene end by 6 bases; junction bases not matched to a gene: 4. The CDR3 totals 15 residues. In DNA, the CDR3 is TGTGCCACCAGCAGAGACCAGGGGGCTGGTCAGCCCCAGCATTTT. This encodes CATSRDQGAGQPQHF.

This sequence joins TRBV7-9 and TRBJ2-1, with a weak D call TRBD2 (6 bases). Germline values: CDR1 SEHNR, CDR2 FQNEAQ (reference sequence). V lost 4 bases and J lost 5, with 15 bases in between. The CDR3 loop spans 15 amino acids. CDR3 sequence (DNA): TGTGCCAGCAGCTCCCCTCCGGGAGCAAACAATGAGCAGTTCTTC. Residues: CASSSPPGANNEQFF. Full variable domain (rest looked up from reference TRBV7-9 and TRBJ2-1): DTGVSQNPRHKITKRGQNVTFRCDPISEHNRLYWYRQTLGQGPEFLTYFQNEAQLEKSRLLSDRFSAERPKGSFSTLEIQRTEQGDSAMYLCASSSPPGANNEQFFGPGTRLTVL.

For this clone: The germline gene is not matched at one end of the junction; a read error may be the cause. In nucleotides, the CDR3 is TGCAGTGCCAGAGCGGGAAGCGAGCAGTACTTC. Its translation is CSARAGSEQYF. The chain recombines TRBV20-1 with TRBJ2-7, with 7 positions matching TRBD2. CDR1 and CDR2 (germline): DFQATT, SNEGSKA (reference sequence). This CDR3 has 11 amino acids.

The chain is built from TRBV6-5 and TRBJ2-7; D possibly matches TRBD1 or TRBD2 (5 bases each). CDR1 and CDR2 (germline): MNHEY, SVGAGI. The CDR3 totals 15 residues. The ends were cut back, 4 bases at V and 2 bases at J, with 15 bases in the middle. The CDR3 bases are TGTGCCAGCAGTTCCGGGACGGGACGTACCTACGAGCAGTACTTC. Translated: CASSSGTGRTYEQYF.

The J gene is TRBJ2-3, the V gene TRBV2; 11 bases map to TRBD2. CDR1 SNHLY and CDR2 FYNNEI come from the germline V gene. This CDR3 has 15 residues. V was pared by 7 bases and J by 5 bases, with 8 bases of the junction left unmatched. The CDR3 bases are TGTGCCAGCAAGTTAGCGGGGGGGCCCGTAGATACGCAGTATTTT. This encodes CASKLAGGPVDTQYF.